The 32 T cell receptor beta chains below come from one sample, sequenced in a study of blood T cell repertoires in COVID-19. The table came from immunoSEQ multiplex PCR; TCRdb's copy has only in-frame clones and leaves some out. The sample holds just under 80,000 clones, approximately 88% seen once. Source material: peripheral blood. The receptor set was obtained from a human donor in a cohort sampled during active COVID-19.

This chain connects TRBV5-1 to TRBJ2-1, with 8 bases aligning to TRBD2. Germline CDR1 reads SGHRS; CDR2 reads YFSETQ. Germline trimming cut 3 bases from V and 0 bases from J; bases unmatched to any gene: 2. The CDR3 consists of 15 residues. The CDR3 reads CASSSGTSSYNEQFF. The CDR3 DNA follows: TGCGCCAGCAGCTCCGGGACTAGCTCCTACAATGAGCAGTTCTTC.

This chain uses TRBV6-6 with TRBJ2-1; the D gene is possibly TRBD1 (6 bases). The CDR3 is 13 amino acids. CDR1 and CDR2 from the germline V gene are MNHNY and SVGAGI (reference sequence). V dropped 5 bases and J dropped 11 bases, with 16 bases sitting between them. The CDR3 coding sequence is TGTGCCAGCAGTCTAAACCTCGGGACACAGCAGTTCTTC. This codes for CASSLNLGTQQFF.

V and J are TRBV4-1 and TRBJ2-5; 8 bases agree with TRBD1. The ends lost 0 bases at V and 4 bases at J; junction bases unmatched: 10. CDR1 is MGHRA and CDR2 is YSYEKL in the germline V gene. This CDR3 spans 17 amino acids. In nucleotides, the CDR3 is TGCGCCAGCAGCCAAGACTCCGACAGGGGTCCAAGAGAGACCCAGTACTTC. Its protein product is CASSQDSDRGPRETQYF.

This clone was recorded once. The CDR3 region has the DNA TGTGCCAGCAGCCCCTGGGACAGGGGCGTAGAAAAACTGTTTTTT. Translated, it gives CASSPWDRGVEKLFF. The V and J genes are TRBV7-9 and TRBJ1-4; 10 nucleotides agree with TRBD1. CDR3 length: 15 amino acids. The trim removed 5 bases at V and 8 bases at J, leaving 8 bases unmatched. Germline lookup yields CDR1 SEHNR and CDR2 FQNEAQ (reference sequence).

The chain employs TRBV7-2 and TRBJ2-1; 10 positions agree with TRBD1. The V gene's germline CDR1 is SGHTA and CDR2 FQGNSA. With 5 bases clipped from V and 4 bases from J, the junction kept 5 bases outside the gene matches. This CDR3 region has 15 residues. The DNA for the CDR3 is TGTGCCAGCAGCATATCGGGACAGGGGTACAATGAGCAGTTCTTC. Translated: CASSISGQGYNEQFF.

The chain carries TRBV19 and TRBJ1-6, with D maybe TRBD1 (5 bases). Germline values: CDR1 LNHDA, CDR2 SQIVND (reference sequence). V dropped 7 bases and J dropped 7 bases, with 11 bases sitting between them. This CDR3 spans 13 amino acids. CDR3 sequence: CASNTGLNSPLHF. CDR3 coding DNA: TGTGCCAGTAATACAGGTCTAAATTCACCCCTCCACTTT.

The V call is TRBV11-3, the J call TRBJ2-7; 8 nucleotides line up with TRBD2. Germline assignment: CDR1 SGHNT and CDR2 YENEEA. The CDR3 length is 14 residues. With V trimmed by 5 bases and J by 7 bases, 10 bases remained unmatched. CDR3 sequence reads: CASSLDRTSMEQYF. In DNA, the CDR3 is TGTGCCAGCAGCCTCGACCGGACTAGCATGGAGCAGTACTTC.

This rearrangement joins TRBV7-2 to TRBJ2-2; D call uncertain. Germline loops: CDR1 SGHTA, CDR2 FQGNSA. Trimming cost V 4 bases and J 7 bases, with 10 bases left between them. The CDR3 runs 13 residues. The CDR3 is CASSSPVRGELFF. The CDR3 nucleotides are TGTGCCAGCAGCTCCCCGGTACGCGGGGAGCTGTTTTTT.

The rearrangement joins TRBV5-4 to TRBJ2-7; no clear D. Germline V gene data show CDR1 as SGHNT and CDR2 as YYREEE (reference sequence). The germline V and J ends were trimmed by 1 base and 4 bases, with 9 bases remaining between them. This CDR3 is built from 13 residues. CDR3 nucleotide sequence: TGTGCCAGCAGCTTGATCGGTCCTTACGAGCAGTACTTC. Amino acid sequence: CASSLIGPYEQYF.

The chain combines TRBV2 with TRBJ2-2, with D possibly being TRBD2 (6 bases). Trimming left V 0 bases short and J 4 bases short, with 12 bases between. Germline-derived CDR1 and CDR2 are SNHLY and FYNNEI. This CDR3 has 16 residues. CDR3 nucleotides: TGTGCCAGCAGTGAAGCTCGGGGACTGCTCACCGGGGAGCTGTTTTTT. Its translation is CASSEARGLLTGELFF.

This clone was seen only a few times. This sequence joins TRBV5-1 and TRBJ2-7; 9 nucleotides agree with TRBD1. The junction had 7 bases not matched to a gene; V was cut back by 3 bases and J by 9 bases. CDR1 is SGHRS and CDR2 is YFSETQ in the germline V gene. The CDR3 runs 13 residues. CDR3 residues: CASSWETGGGQYF. The CDR3 DNA follows: TGCGCCAGCAGCTGGGAAACAGGGGGCGGGCAGTACTTC. Looking up the rest from reference TRBV5-1 and TRBJ2-7 gives the full variable domain: KAGVTQTPRYLIKTRGQQVTLSCSPISGHRSVSWYQQTPGQGLQFLFEYFSETQRNKGNFPGRFSGRQFSNSRSEMNVSTLELGDSALYLCASSWETGGGQYFGPGTRLTVT.

The gene calls are TRBV10-1 and TRBJ2-7; a possible D gene is TRBD1 (6 bases). The CDR3 covers 14 residues. Germline CDR1 reads WNHNN; CDR2 reads SYGVQD (reference sequence). V lost 7 bases and J 3 bases, leaving 16 bases between the germline ends. CDR3 residues: CASILTGTHYEQYF. The CDR3 DNA is TGCGCCAGCATATTGACCGGGACACACTACGAGCAGTACTTC.

CDR3 nucleotide sequence: TGTGCCTGGACCCCTGACAGGGGCTACGAGCAGTACTTC. Translating it yields CAWTPDRGYEQYF. This chain links TRBV30 with TRBJ2-7, with 8 bases matching TRBD1. The CDR3 is made up of 13 amino acids. Germline V CDR1 and CDR2: GTSNPN, SVGIG (reference sequence). Germline trimming cut 4 bases from V and 3 bases from J; bases unmatched to any gene: 5.

The CDR3 bases are TGTGCCAGCAGCTTTAAGCCTAGGGGGCTTGACACTGAAGCTTTCTTT. This encodes CASSFKPRGLDTEAFF. The chain joins TRBV7-3 to TRBJ1-1, with 7 bases identical to TRBD1. The CDR3 consists of 16 residues. Losses at the gene ends were 3 bases for V and 3 bases for J; bases not matched to a gene: 10. Germline V gives CDR1 SGHTA, CDR2 FQGTGA.

This chain joins TRBV19 and TRBJ2-3, with D maybe TRBD2 (7 bases). Germline V gene lookup returns CDR1 LNHDA and CDR2 SQIVND (reference sequence). Deletions cut 1 base from V and 6 bases from J, with 14 bases between. The CDR3 is made up of 15 amino acids. CDR3 sequence (DNA): TGTGCCAGTAGTATAGGTGCGGGGGCGGGTGATACGCAGTATTTT. Protein sequence: CASSIGAGAGDTQYF.

This clone has a handful of counts. The chain links TRBV3-1 (or the pseudogene TRBV3-2) to TRBJ2-7; D is perhaps TRBD2 (7 bases). Germline CDR1 LGHDT, CDR2 YNNKEL (reference sequence). The V and J ends lost 0 bases and 0 bases respectively, with 15 bases between them. This CDR3 spans 17 amino acids. The CDR3 bases are TGTGCCAGCAGCCAAGATCGGCGGGGGCGAACCTCCTACGAGCAGTACTTC. Protein: CASSQDRRGRTSYEQYF.

This clone appeared a few times. The CDR3 DNA is TGTGCCAGCAGTTACCCCCGGCGGGGCGGGAACACCGGGGAGCTGTTTTTT. As protein: CASSYPRRGGNTGELFF. This chain links TRBV6-2 or TRBV6-3 with TRBJ2-2; D possibly corresponds to TRBD2 (6 bases). Per the germline V gene, CDR1 is MNHEY and CDR2 is SVGEGT. The CDR3 has 17 residues. V gave up 2 bases and J gave up 1 base, with 14 bases separating them.

V gene TRBV9 combines with J gene TRBJ1-2; a possible D gene is TRBD1 (5 bases). Trimming removed 3 bases at V and 7 bases at J, with 7 bases between. CDR3 length: 11 amino acids. Germline V lookup: CDR1 SGDLS, CDR2 YYNGEE. In nucleotides, the CDR3 is TGTGCCAGCAGCGGGGGCCCTGGCTACACCTTC. Its translation is CASSGGPGYTF. The complete variable domain, with remaining parts taken from reference TRBV9 and TRBJ1-2, reads DSGVTQTPKHLITATGQRVTLRCSPRSGDLSVYWYQQSLDQGLQFLIQYYNGEERAKGNILERFSAQQFPDLHSELNLSSLELGDSALYFCASSGGPGYTFGSGTRLTVV.

The chain employs TRBV3-1 (or the pseudogene TRBV3-2) and TRBJ2-2; D unclear. There are 12 residues in the CDR3. The V gene's germline CDR1 is LGHDT and CDR2 YNNKEL (reference sequence). The V and J ends lost 8 bases and 4 bases respectively, with 8 bases between them. The CDR3 spells CASGVRTGELFF. The CDR3 bases are TGTGCCAGCGGAGTTCGCACCGGGGAGCTGTTTTTT.

CDR3 residues: CASSPGQGRHDTQYF. CDR3 DNA: TGCGCCAGCAGCCCCGGACAGGGCCGACACGATACGCAGTATTTT. J is TRBJ2-3 and V is TRBV5-1; 8 nucleotides agree with TRBD1. V lost 4 bases to trimming and J lost 6 bases; unmatched junction nucleotides: 10. The germline CDR1 and CDR2 sequences are SGHRS and YFSETQ. This CDR3 contains 15 residues.

This chain connects TRBV28 to TRBJ2-2; 9 nucleotides match TRBD1. Germline V lookup: CDR1 MDHEN, CDR2 SYDVKM. V lost 6 bases to trimming and J lost 5 bases; unmatched junction nucleotides: 4. This CDR3 has 14 residues. DNA for the CDR3: TGTGCCAGCAGGGGACAGGGAAAAACCGGGGAGCTGTTTTTT. This sequence encodes CASRGQGKTGELFF. The full variable domain, its missing parts supplied by reference TRBV28 and TRBJ2-2, is DVKVTQSSRYLVKRTGEKVFLECVQDMDHENMFWYRQDPGLGLRLIYFSYDVKMKEKGDIPEGYSVSREKKERFSLILESASTNQTSMYLCASRGQGKTGELFFGEGSRLTVL.

This rearrangement joins TRBV6-6 to TRBJ2-7; 8 bases match TRBD1. V was clipped by 2 bases and J by 3 bases; unmatched bases: 9. The CDR3 length is 16 residues. Germline assignment: CDR1 MNHNY and CDR2 SVGAGI (reference sequence). The CDR3 protein is CASSYRAGGARYEQYF. CDR3 bases: TGTGCCAGCAGTTACCGGGCAGGGGGCGCTCGCTACGAGCAGTACTTC.

In DNA form, the CDR3 reads TGTGCCAGCAGCCAAGGGAGCGCGAAGACCCAGTACTTC. Protein sequence: CASSQGSAKTQYF. The rearrangement links TRBV3-1 (or the pseudogene TRBV3-2) to TRBJ2-5; D gene ambiguous. The length of the CDR3 is 13 residues. Trimming pared 1 base from V and 6 bases from J, leaving 9 bases between. From germline, CDR1 is LGHDT and CDR2 YNNKEL (reference sequence).

V usage is TRBV28 and J usage is TRBJ1-5, with TRBD1 matching 9 bases. The germline V gene has CDR1 MDHEN and CDR2 SYDVKM. The CDR3 consists of 15 residues. The ends lost 6 bases at V and 5 bases at J; junction bases unmatched: 8. The DNA for the CDR3 is TGTGCCAGCAGCCCACAGGGGGCCCTGTATCAGCCCCAGCATTTT. Its protein is CASSPQGALYQPQHF.

The CDR3, as DNA: TGCGCCAGCAGCTTACAGGGTTCCTACGAGCAGTACTTC. It translates to CASSLQGSYEQYF. This chain joins TRBV5-1 and TRBJ2-7; possibly TRBD1 for D (6 bases). V was trimmed by 2 bases and J by 1 base, leaving 7 bases between them. The CDR3 is 13 residues long. From germline, CDR1 is SGHRS and CDR2 YFSETQ.

J is TRBJ2-7 and V is TRBV12-3 or TRBV12-4, with a weak D call TRBD1 (5 bases). CDR3 length: 12 residues. The V end lost 8 bases, the J end lost 1 base, and 9 bases lay between the germline ends. The CDR3 region has the DNA TGTGCCAGCCACGCAGGGTCCTACGAGCAGTACTTC. Its protein is CASHAGSYEQYF.

V usage is TRBV6-5 and J usage is TRBJ1-4; TRBD1 matches at 8 bases. V shed 7 bases, J shed 3 bases, and the junction held 7 bases outside the gene matches. CDR1 MNHEY and CDR2 SVGAGI come from the germline V gene. CDR3 length: 15 residues. The CDR3 spells CASNFQGAANEKLFF. The DNA of the CDR3 is TGTGCCAGCAATTTCCAGGGGGCGGCTAATGAAAAACTGTTTTTT.

This chain's CDR3 is CAITPGTSSYEQYF. For the CDR3, the DNA is TGTGCCATCACTCCCGGGACTAGCTCCTACGAGCAGTACTTC. This rearrangement joins TRBV10-3 to TRBJ2-7; TRBD2 aligns across 8 bases. Unmatched junction bases numbered 5, after V lost 7 bases and J lost 0 bases. Germline CDR1 reads ENHRY; CDR2 reads SYGVKD. CDR3 size: 14 residues.

Turning to this clone: This same CDR3 is encoded by further DNA sequences in the sample. This sequence joins TRBV24-1 and TRBJ1-3; D gene uncertain. Trimming took off 3 bases at V and 0 bases at J, with 8 bases between the two ends. This CDR3 has 15 residues. CDR1 and CDR2 from the germline V gene are KGHDR and SFDVKD. The CDR3 here is CATSDPRGSGNTIYF. CDR3 DNA: TGTGCCACCAGTGATCCACGGGGCTCTGGAAACACCATATATTTT.

The chain joins TRBV3-1 (or the pseudogene TRBV3-2) to TRBJ1-1, with D hard to call. The V gene lost 1 base and the J gene lost 3 bases, with 6 bases spanning the gap. Germline V gene sequence: CDR1 LGHDT, CDR2 YNNKEL (reference sequence). This CDR3 has 13 amino acids. CDR3 coding DNA: TGTGCCAGCAGCCAAGGGGAGGACACTGAAGCTTTCTTT. It codes for CASSQGEDTEAFF.

The chain has TRBV18 and TRBJ1-6; no clear D. Deletions cut 2 bases from V and 7 bases from J, with 9 bases between. The CDR3 runs to 14 residues. The germline V gene has CDR1 KGHSH and CDR2 LQKENI. The CDR3 region has the DNA TGTGCCAGCTCACCAGCTACGGTGAATTCACCCCTCCACTTT. Translated, it gives CASSPATVNSPLHF.

This clone was seen a handful of times. V usage is TRBV30 and J usage is TRBJ1-5; 7 bases fit TRBD1. V lost 0 bases and J lost 4; bases outside the gene matches: 9. CDR1 is GTSNPN and CDR2 is SVGIG in the germline V gene (reference sequence). CDR3 length: 16 amino acids. The CDR3 sequence is CAWSVRVGRGNQPQHF. The CDR3 DNA reads as TGTGCCTGGAGTGTACGCGTCGGCAGGGGGAATCAGCCCCAGCATTTT.